This T cell receptor beta chain was retrieved from a study of blood T cell repertoires in COVID-19. Germline V lookup: CDR1 SNHLY, CDR2 FYNNEI. The length of the CDR3 is 14 residues. V shed 5 bases and J 6 bases; nucleotides not matched to a gene: 7. Generated by immunoSEQ multiplex PCR, the TCRdb table keeps only in-frame clones and is missing some. The table lists about 130,000 clones, roughly 86% of them singletons. The chain has TRBV2 and TRBJ2-3; 8 bases fit TRBD2. Sequencing used peripheral blood. This TCR came from a woman in her forties or fifties who had recovered from COVID-19. The CDR3 is CASSLRTSRDTQYF. The CDR3 region has the DNA TGTGCCAGCAGTCTCAGGACTAGCAGGGATACGCAGTATTTT.